The 24 T cell receptor beta chains listed next were all sequenced from one sample in a study of T cells after yellow fever vaccination. Via MiXCR, TCRdb re-called the 5' RACE reads, giving one row per CDR3 protein. The sample has 300,000 or so distinct CDR3 sequences, approximately 7% seen once. The sequencing used PBMCs, collected roughly 45 days after the first yellow fever vaccination. The receptor source for this set is a man between 18 and 35 years old who received the YFV17D yellow fever vaccine.

The CDR3 DNA reads TGTGCCACCAGTGATCTCTACAGGGGGCGCGGAGATACGCAGTATTTT. This encodes CATSDLYRGRGDTQYF. The chain joins TRBV24-1 to TRBJ2-3, with 9 bases aligning to TRBD1. The CDR3 is 16 residues long. The ends lost 3 bases at V and 5 bases at J; junction bases unmatched: 8. Germline assignment: CDR1 KGHDR and CDR2 SFDVKD.

The table lists this clonotype with many counts. The chain uses TRBV6-2 or TRBV6-3 and TRBJ2-3; D is ambiguous. The CDR3 loop spans 14 amino acids. V gave up 5 bases and J gave up 2 bases, with 11 bases separating them. Germline loops: CDR1 MNHEY, CDR2 SVGEGT. The CDR3 coding sequence is TGTGCCAGCAGTCCCCGACGGTACACAGATACGCAGTATTTT. Protein: CASSPRRYTDTQYF.

This clonotype occurred a few times. The chain couples TRBV29-1 to TRBJ2-7; no firm D call. Germline loops: CDR1 SQVTM, CDR2 ANQGSEA. This CDR3 contains 13 residues. The V end was cut by 0 bases, the J end by 2 bases, with 8 bases between. CDR3 DNA: TGCAGCGTTGAAGAAGGCACGGCCTACGAGCAGTACTTC. Residues: CSVEEGTAYEQYF.

The chain has TRBV3-1 and TRBJ2-5, with 8 nucleotides matching TRBD2. CDR1 is LGHDT and CDR2 is YNNKEL in the germline V gene (reference sequence). The J segment lost 2 bases and the V segment lost 2 bases, leaving 4 bases of the junction unmatched. CDR3 length: 15 residues. CDR3 amino acids: CASSQRASGQETQYF. The DNA of the CDR3 is TGTGCCAGCAGCCAAAGGGCTAGCGGGCAAGAGACCCAGTACTTC.

This chain connects TRBV6-6 to TRBJ2-5, with D perhaps matching TRBD1 (6 bases). CDR1 is MNHNY, CDR2 SVGAGI, per germline (reference sequence). V lost 8 bases and J lost 5, with 12 bases in between. The CDR3 extends over 12 amino acids. This CDR3 reads CASFRGIETQYF. CDR3 sequence (DNA): TGTGCCAGCTTTAGGGGGATTGAGACCCAGTACTTC.

This clonotype was recorded a few times. Here the CDR3 reads CASSPGQGFDQETQYF. The CDR3 DNA is TGTGCCAGCAGCCCCGGACAGGGGTTTGACCAAGAGACCCAGTACTTC. The chain combines TRBV5-6 with TRBJ2-5; the match to TRBD1 covers 9 bases. The length of the CDR3 is 16 residues. The germline CDR1 and CDR2 sequences are SGHDT and YYEEEE. V was pared by 4 bases and J by 0 bases, with 7 bases of the junction left unmatched.

This clonotype was seen repeatedly, ten times or more. This chain joins TRBV7-2 and TRBJ1-2; no clear D. The CDR3 extends over 12 amino acids. In germline, CDR1 is SGHTA, CDR2 FQGNSA. The germline V and J ends were trimmed by 6 bases and 8 bases, with 13 bases remaining between them. CDR3 DNA: TGTGCCAGCAGAAGTAATGGGTTCGGCTACACCTTC. As protein: CASRSNGFGYTF.

This clonotype was detected only a few times. The CDR3 region is CSANDIELTSYNEQFF. The CDR3 region has the DNA TGCAGTGCGAACGACATTGAGCTTACTTCCTACAATGAGCAGTTCTTC. The chain joins TRBV20-1 to TRBJ2-1; D gene uncertain. Trimming shortened V by 6 bases and J by 1 base, and 19 bases separated the two germline ends. The CDR3 has 16 amino acids. Germline values: CDR1 DFQATT, CDR2 SNEGSKA (reference sequence).

This clonotype was detected only a few times. CDR3 amino acids: CASSLSDQGWNKQYV. CDR3 nucleotides: TGTGCCAGCAGCTTATCTGACCAGGGATGGAATAAGCAGTACGTC. The rearrangement uses TRBV11-2 and TRBJ2-7, with D maybe TRBD1 (5 bases). The CDR3 extends over 15 amino acids. The V gene lost 2 bases and the J gene lost 8 bases, with 19 bases spanning the gap. Germline V gene lookup returns CDR1 SGHAT and CDR2 FQNNGV.

This clonotype was seen a handful of times. The rearrangement joins TRBV7-2 to TRBJ2-5, with D perhaps matching TRBD1 (6 bases). The CDR3 contains 14 residues. Looked up from germline, CDR1 is SGHTA and CDR2 is FQGNSA. The ends were cut back, 5 bases at V and 5 bases at J, with 15 bases in the middle. The CDR3 bases are TGTGCCAGCAGCAAAAGGGGGACCGAGGAGACCCAGTACTTC. Its protein product is CASSKRGTEETQYF.

Notes on this clonotype: Without the conserved terminal phenylalanine or tryptophan, this CDR3 likely stems from a read error. The DNA is omitted, as the CDR3 cannot be located on it reliably, and the CDR3 follows TCRdb's listing. V gene TRBV11-2 combines with J gene TRBJ2-3; TRBD1, as called in the table, went unchecked against the DNA. The CDR3 is 12 residues long, counting both termini. The germline V gene has CDR1 SGHAT and CDR2 FQNNGV. CDR3: CASSLGWGAVGI.

This clonotype appeared many times. The chain couples TRBV12-5 to TRBJ2-5; tentative D call: TRBD1 (6 bases). V was pared by 3 bases and J by 5 bases, with 16 bases between. The CDR3 length is 15 residues. CDR1 is LGHNT, CDR2 FRNRAP, per germline. CDR3 sequence (DNA): TGTGCTAGTGGTTTATCGGACAGTGGGGTGGAGACCCAGTACTTC. The encoded protein is CASGLSDSGVETQYF.

This clonotype has ten or more counts. The chain couples TRBV4-1 to TRBJ1-1; D unclear. V lost 0 bases, J lost 7 bases, and 15 bases lay in between. Germline lookup yields CDR1 MGHRA and CDR2 YSYEKL. The CDR3 sequence is 15 residues long. The CDR3 loop is CASSQDQTLGGEAFF. DNA of the CDR3: TGCGCCAGCAGCCAAGATCAGACCCTGGGAGGTGAAGCTTTCTTT.

There are many counts of this clonotype. The CDR3 loop reads CASSQGSGTGELFF. As DNA, the CDR3 is TGTGCCAGCAGCCAAGGTTCAGGCACCGGGGAGCTGTTTTTT. The chain uses TRBV3-1 and TRBJ2-2; D unclear. Germline loops: CDR1 LGHDT, CDR2 YNNKEL (reference sequence). V lost 1 base and J 4 bases, leaving 7 bases between the germline ends. The CDR3 totals 14 residues.

J is TRBJ1-6 and V is TRBV7-2, with D perhaps matching TRBD1 (6 bases). Germline loops: CDR1 SGHTA, CDR2 FQGNSA. CDR3 length: 16 residues. V gave up 4 bases and J gave up 10 bases, with 20 bases separating them. DNA for the CDR3: TGTGCCAGCAGCTCCGCGGGTTCGGGGGGCGTCTCACCCCTCCACTTT. Its protein product is CASSSAGSGGVSPLHF.

This clonotype appeared a few times. The rearrangement uses TRBV29-1 and TRBJ2-2, with TRBD1 as a possible D gene (6 bases). This CDR3 is built from 13 residues. CDR1 and CDR2 (germline): SQVTM, ANQGSEA. The ends were cut back, 8 bases at V and 7 bases at J, with 17 bases in the middle. Here the CDR3 reads CSTTGGTNGELFF. CDR3 bases: TGCAGCACGACAGGAGGAACGAACGGGGAGCTGTTTTTT.

The chain is built from TRBV5-1 and TRBJ2-1; TRBD2 might be the D (5 bases). With 4 bases removed from V and 8 bases from J, the gap between germline ends came to 13 bases. CDR1 is SGHRS, CDR2 YFSETQ, per germline. This CDR3 region has 13 residues. CDR3 amino acids: CASSPEAVDEQFF. In DNA, the CDR3 is TGCGCCAGCAGCCCGGAGGCCGTCGATGAGCAGTTCTTC.

This rearrangement joins TRBV6-1 to TRBJ1-2; a possible D gene is TRBD1 (5 bases). Germline CDR1 and CDR2: MNHNS and SASEGT. The CDR3 runs to 14 residues. Trimming shortened V by 6 bases and J by 10 bases, and 21 bases separated the two germline ends. CDR3 loop: CASRDGTLGSTYTF. The CDR3 coding sequence is TGTGCCAGCAGGGACGGGACTTTGGGGTCAACCTACACCTTC.

This sequence joins TRBV4-2 and TRBJ1-1, with D hard to call. V gave up 0 bases and J gave up 1 base, with 12 bases separating them. The germline CDR1 and CDR2 sequences are LGHNA and YNFKEQ. The CDR3 extends over 16 amino acids. The CDR3 loop reads CASSQDPPGRNTEAFF. The CDR3 DNA reads TGTGCCAGCAGCCAAGATCCCCCGGGCCGGAACACTGAAGCTTTCTTT.

J is TRBJ2-7 and V is TRBV7-9; D unresolved. The CDR3 is 13 residues long. The V end was cut by 4 bases, the J end by 0 bases, with 7 bases between. In germline, CDR1 is SEHNR, CDR2 FQNEAQ (reference sequence). Here the CDR3 DNA reads TGTGCCAGCAGCTCGGAGAACTCCTACGAGCAGTACGTC. Translated, it gives CASSSENSYEQYV.

This clonotype came up a few times. J is TRBJ2-1 and V is TRBV18; D is perhaps TRBD1 (5 bases). V was cut by 0 bases and J by 2 bases, with 5 bases left in between. The CDR3 is made up of 14 amino acids. Per the germline V gene, CDR1 is KGHSH and CDR2 is LQKENI. The CDR3 protein is CASSPPDTYNEQFF. The CDR3 DNA is TGTGCCAGCTCACCACCGGACACCTACAATGAGCAGTTCTTC.

This clonotype appeared a few times. The rearrangement uses TRBV30 and TRBJ1-2, with 8 bases that match TRBD1. Germline V gene sequence: CDR1 GTSNPN, CDR2 SVGIG (reference sequence). V dropped 4 bases and J dropped 8; count of bases not matched to a gene: 6. CDR3 size: 12 residues. CDR3: CAWNTGGGGYTF. CDR3 bases: TGTGCCTGGAACACAGGGGGAGGAGGCTACACCTTC.

This chain links TRBV11-2 with TRBJ2-7; 7 bases map to TRBD1. Germline V gene data show CDR1 as SGHAT and CDR2 as FQNNGV. V lost 2 bases to trimming and J lost 6 bases; unmatched junction nucleotides: 4. The CDR3 length is 13 residues. The CDR3 sequence: CASSLRQGFEQYF. The CDR3 DNA follows: TGTGCCAGCAGCTTACGACAGGGTTTCGAGCAGTACTTC.

J is TRBJ1-3 and V is TRBV5-1; D might be TRBD1 (5 bases). Between the trimmed V and J ends, which lost 0 bases and 4 bases, there was a span of 17 bases. Germline V gives CDR1 SGHRS, CDR2 YFSETQ. The CDR3 loop spans 17 amino acids. CDR3 sequence (DNA): TGCGCCAGCAGCTTGGTGGGGGAAGCCGGTTTCGGAAACACCATATATTTT. The encoded protein is CASSLVGEAGFGNTIYF.